These 23 T cell receptor beta chains were sequenced from one sample in a study of blood T cell repertoires in COVID-19. Method: immunoSEQ multiplex PCR; TCRdb's copy keeps in-frame clones and lacks some. This sample has about 200,000 clones, with around 90% found just once. Sequenced input: PBMCs or T cells enriched from blood (not recorded which). The origin of the receptors is a woman aged 30 to 39 who had recovered from COVID-19.

The chain employs TRBV7-9 and TRBJ1-2; D is ambiguous. Germline assignment: CDR1 SEHNR and CDR2 FQNEAQ (reference sequence). CDR3 length: 15 residues. Trimming pared 7 bases from V and 0 bases from J, leaving 15 bases between. The CDR3 nucleotides are TGTGCCAGCACCCGTGAGGGAAAGGCTAACTATGGCTACACCTTC. Residues: CASTREGKANYGYTF. Using reference TRBV7-9 and TRBJ1-2 for the parts outside the CDR3, the full variable domain is DTGVSQNPRHKITKRGQNVTFRCDPISEHNRLYWYRQTLGQGPEFLTYFQNEAQLEKSRLLSDRFSAERPKGSFSTLEIQRTEQGDSAMYLCASTREGKANYGYTFGSGTRLTVV.

V usage is TRBV7-8 and J usage is TRBJ2-7; the match to TRBD1 covers 7 bases. J was trimmed by 3 bases and V by 5 bases; bases with no gene match: 10. This CDR3 has 15 amino acids. Germline V gives CDR1 SGHVS, CDR2 FQNEAQ. CDR3 sequence (DNA): TGTGCCAGCAGCGGTTCCGGGACAGCGAACTACGAGCAGTACTTC. Its protein is CASSGSGTANYEQYF.

The V call is TRBV5-5, the J call TRBJ2-7; 11 bases align to TRBD2. Germline V lookup: CDR1 SGHKS, CDR2 YYEKEE (reference sequence). After removal of 6 bases from V and 3 bases from J, the junction contained 8 bases not matched to a gene. The CDR3 is made up of 15 amino acids. The CDR3 here is CASKPGTSGNYEQYF. Here the CDR3 DNA reads TGTGCCAGCAAACCAGGGACTAGCGGAAACTACGAGCAGTACTTC.

The chain links TRBV7-4 to TRBJ2-1; TRBD1 might be the D (5 bases). The CDR3 sequence is 15 residues long. The ends were cut back, 1 base at V and 0 bases at J, with 7 bases in the middle. Germline V gene data show CDR1 as SGHVT and CDR2 as SQSDAQ. The CDR3 loop is CASSLEGYSYNEQFF. The CDR3 DNA sequence: TGTGCCAGCAGCTTAGAGGGGTACTCCTACAATGAGCAGTTCTTC.

This clone was detected once. This chain links TRBV6-5 with TRBJ2-5; 8 bases agree with TRBD2. CDR3 length equals 14 residues. Germline CDR1 reads MNHEY; CDR2 reads SVGAGI. J gave up 5 bases and V 6 bases, and 8 bases lay outside the gene matches. The CDR3 loop is CASREAGGRETQYF. The CDR3 region has the DNA TGTGCCAGCAGAGAGGCGGGAGGTCGGGAGACCCAGTACTTC.

The V and J genes are TRBV4-3 and TRBJ1-6; TRBD1 aligns across 8 bases. Germline V gene sequence: CDR1 LGHNA, CDR2 YSLEER. The CDR3 has 15 residues. V gave up 0 bases and J gave up 7 bases; unmatched junction bases: 2. The CDR3, as DNA: TGCGCCAGCAGCCAAGATAGGACAGGGAATTCACCCCTCCACTTT. Amino acids: CASSQDRTGNSPLHF.

As for this clone: Additional DNA sequences in this sample encode the identical CDR3. The chain has TRBV19 and TRBJ1-2, with D tentatively TRBD1 (6 bases). With 0 bases removed from V and 8 bases from J, the gap between germline ends came to 10 bases. The CDR3 sequence is 13 residues long. Germline lookup yields CDR1 LNHDA and CDR2 SQIVND (reference sequence). CDR3 in DNA: TGTGCCAGTAGTATAGAGGGGGCTGGGGGCTACACCTTC. This sequence encodes CASSIEGAGGYTF.

This sequence joins TRBV6-5 and TRBJ1-1; maybe TRBD1 (6 bases). V was clipped by 5 bases and J by 11 bases, with 18 bases between them. Germline-derived CDR1 and CDR2 are MNHEY and SVGAGI. This CDR3 contains 13 residues. This CDR3 is CASSPQGLNGAFF. The CDR3 nucleotides are TGTGCCAGCAGTCCACAGGGATTGAATGGGGCTTTCTTT.

The V and J genes are TRBV14 and TRBJ2-1, with 10 bases matching TRBD2. V dropped 5 bases and J dropped 3; count of bases not matched to a gene: 4. This CDR3 contains 15 residues. Germline V CDR1 and CDR2: SGHDN, FVKESK. This chain's CDR3 is CASSFSGGYYNEQFF. CDR3 sequence (DNA): TGTGCCAGCAGCTTTAGCGGGGGGTACTACAATGAGCAGTTCTTC.

The rearrangement joins TRBV29-1 to TRBJ2-1; 7 nucleotides line up with TRBD2. The CDR3 covers 15 residues. CDR1 and CDR2 (germline): SQVTM, ANQGSEA. V lost 6 bases to trimming and J lost 8 bases; unmatched junction nucleotides: 16. This chain's CDR3 is CSVSQLAEADDEQFF. As DNA, the CDR3 is TGCAGCGTCTCCCAGCTAGCGGAGGCGGACGATGAGCAGTTCTTC.

This clone was seen just once. The chain links TRBV7-2 to TRBJ1-2; D not resolved. The germline CDR1 and CDR2 sequences are SGHTA and FQGNSA. Deletions cut 1 base from V and 2 bases from J, with 8 bases between. The CDR3 is made up of 14 amino acids. The CDR3 loop reads CASSLDPVNYGYTF. In nucleotides, the CDR3 is TGTGCCAGCAGCTTAGATCCGGTAAACTATGGCTACACCTTC.

The chain uses TRBV11-3 and TRBJ2-5, with 7 nucleotides matching TRBD1. This CDR3 comprises 15 residues. The J segment lost 5 bases and the V segment lost 4 bases, leaving 10 bases of the junction unmatched. Germline V lookup: CDR1 SGHNT, CDR2 YENEEA. The CDR3 sequence: CASSSPRGTGETQYF. As DNA, the CDR3 is TGTGCCAGCAGCTCCCCCAGGGGGACGGGGGAGACCCAGTACTTC.

The J gene is TRBJ2-5, the V gene TRBV6-2 or TRBV6-3; TRBD2 agrees at 8 bases. CDR1 is MNHEY, CDR2 SVGEGT, per germline. CDR3 length: 15 residues. Losses at the gene ends were 2 bases for V and 1 base for J; bases not matched to a gene: 3. The CDR3 loop is CASSYRGTSQETQYF. CDR3 DNA: TGTGCCAGCAGTTACAGGGGGACTAGCCAAGAGACCCAGTACTTC.

The V call is TRBV7-2, the J call TRBJ1-5; D is unresolved. The CDR3 runs 15 residues. Germline lookup yields CDR1 SGHTA and CDR2 FQGNSA. V was pared by 0 bases and J by 0 bases, with 6 bases between. CDR3 nucleotide sequence: TGTGCCAGCAGCTTAGCGCTAGGTAGCAATCAGCCCCAGCATTTT. Its translation is CASSLALGSNQPQHF.

The chain recombines TRBV5-6 with TRBJ2-2; D unresolved. The CDR3 totals 15 residues. CDR1 and CDR2 (germline): SGHDT, YYEEEE. V shed 5 bases and J shed 1 base, with 12 bases lying between them. This CDR3 is CASSVNHRNTGELFF. The CDR3 nucleotides read TGTGCCAGCAGTGTTAACCACAGGAACACCGGGGAGCTGTTTTTT.

This chain joins TRBV9 and TRBJ2-3; the D gene is possibly TRBD2 (7 bases). The CDR3 totals 15 residues. Looked up from germline, CDR1 is SGDLS and CDR2 is YYNGEE. V shed 0 bases and J shed 3 bases, with 11 bases lying between them. CDR3 sequence reads: CASSVEGGRTDTQYF. The CDR3 DNA follows: TGTGCCAGCAGCGTAGAGGGGGGGAGAACAGATACGCAGTATTTT.

The chain employs TRBV18 and TRBJ1-1; maybe TRBD1 (5 bases). The CDR3 length is 14 residues. The V end lost 6 bases, the J end lost 3 bases, and 14 bases lay between the germline ends. CDR1 and CDR2 from the germline V gene are KGHSH and LQKENI. CDR3 DNA: TGTGCCAGCTCCCCCTCCTCAGGGTACACTGAAGCTTTCTTT. Protein product: CASSPSSGYTEAFF.

This chain joins TRBV15 and TRBJ2-7; 9 bases are a match to TRBD2. CDR1 and CDR2 from the germline V gene are LNHNV and YYDKDF (reference sequence). J gave up 3 bases and V 4 bases, and 19 bases lay outside the gene matches. CDR3 length: 19 amino acids. The CDR3 is CATSNEGDSGSPRDYEQYF. DNA for the CDR3: TGTGCCACCAGCAACGAAGGAGATAGCGGGAGCCCCAGGGACTACGAGCAGTACTTC. The full variable domain, in which reference TRBV15 and TRBJ2-7 provide the parts outside the CDR3, is DAMVIQNPRYQVTQFGKPVTLSCSQTLNHNVMYWYQQKSSQAPKLLFHYYDKDFNNEADTPDNFQSRRPNTSFCFLDIRSPGLGDTAMYLCATSNEGDSGSPRDYEQYFGPGTRLTVT.

The chain couples TRBV13 to TRBJ1-2; 10 bases align to TRBD1. This CDR3 region has 16 residues. Germline V gives CDR1 PRHDT, CDR2 FYEKMQ (reference sequence). The junction had 11 bases not matched to a gene; V was cut back by 3 bases and J by 7 bases. The CDR3 spells CASSFRQGARRAGYTF. The CDR3 bases are TGTGCCAGCAGCTTTCGACAGGGGGCCCGGAGGGCTGGCTACACCTTC.

This chain connects TRBV24-1 to TRBJ2-7, with TRBD2 matching over 8 bases. V was clipped by 3 bases and J by 4 bases; unmatched bases: 7. Germline CDR1 reads KGHDR; CDR2 reads SFDVKD. This CDR3 region has 15 residues. The CDR3 DNA follows: TGTGCCACCAGTGATCAAAGCGGGAGTCAATACGAGCAGTACTTC. Amino acid sequence: CATSDQSGSQYEQYF.

The genes are TRBV7-3 and TRBJ2-3; TRBD2 matches 9 bases. Looked up from germline, CDR1 is SGHTA and CDR2 is FQGTGA. The CDR3 contains 17 residues. Trimming took 4 bases from V and 5 from J; bases not matched to a gene: 13. The CDR3 DNA reads as TGTGCCAGCAGCTCCCCGGGGATGCGGGGGGGCCGAGATACGCAGTATTTT. Encoded protein: CASSSPGMRGGRDTQYF.

With respect to this clone: At the DNA level, this CDR3 is encoded by other sequences in the same sample as well. CDR3 loop: CASSSNYEQYF. The CDR3 DNA follows: TGTGCCAGCAGTTCCAACTACGAGCAGTACTTC. This chain connects TRBV12-3 or TRBV12-4 to TRBJ2-7; no firm D call. The CDR3 sequence is 11 residues long. The V end lost 4 bases, the J end lost 3 bases, and 4 bases lay between the germline ends.

The genes are TRBV7-9 and TRBJ2-3; 11 nucleotides match TRBD2. The CDR3 loop spans 16 amino acids. The V and J ends lost 5 bases and 4 bases, in that order; junction bases with no gene match: 8. Per the germline V gene, CDR1 is SEHNR and CDR2 is FQNEAQ (reference sequence). The CDR3 bases are TGTGCCAGCAGCCGGGGGCTAGCGGGGGGTCCAGATACGCAGTATTTT. Translated: CASSRGLAGGPDTQYF. The full variable domain, with the rest looked up from reference TRBV7-9 and TRBJ2-3, is DTGVSQNPRHKITKRGQNVTFRCDPISEHNRLYWYRQTLGQGPEFLTYFQNEAQLEKSRLLSDRFSAERPKGSFSTLEIQRTEQGDSAMYLCASSRGLAGGPDTQYFGPGTRLTVL.